This T cell receptor beta chain was retrieved from a study of CD8 T cells in Susac syndrome. With random hexamers, 0.5 to 1 ug RNA was reverse transcribed. TCRdb reanalysed the immunoSEQ multiplex PCR reads using MiXCR and keeps one entry per CDR3 protein. The profile covers 100,000 to 150,000 distinct CDR3 sequences, with 75% to 90% appearing a single time and 0.45% to 0.6% taken by the ten largest. The CDR3 extends over 14 amino acids. CDR1 and CDR2 (germline): MDHEN, SYDVKM. V gave up 8 bases and J gave up 8 bases, with 19 bases separating them. This clonotype was recorded only once. The V call is TRBV28, the J call TRBJ2-1, with D possibly matching TRBD2 (5 bases). This sequence was found in a human donor with multiple sclerosis. Sequenced: CD8+ T cells from PBMCs. CDR3 nucleotides: TGTGCCAGCGGAGGAAGGGAGTGGCTGGATGAGCAGTTCTTC. Protein sequence: CASGGREWLDEQFF.